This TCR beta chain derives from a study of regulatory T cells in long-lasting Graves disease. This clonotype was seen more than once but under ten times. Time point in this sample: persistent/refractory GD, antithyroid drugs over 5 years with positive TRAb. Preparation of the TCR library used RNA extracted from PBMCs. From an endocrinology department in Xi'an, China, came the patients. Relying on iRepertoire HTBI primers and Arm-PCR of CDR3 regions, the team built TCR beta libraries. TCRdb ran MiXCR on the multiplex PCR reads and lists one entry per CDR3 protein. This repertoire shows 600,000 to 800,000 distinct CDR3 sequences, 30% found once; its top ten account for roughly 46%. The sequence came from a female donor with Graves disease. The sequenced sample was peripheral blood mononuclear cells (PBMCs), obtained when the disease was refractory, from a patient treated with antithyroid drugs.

In DNA, the CDR3 is TGTGCCAGCAGCGTCAGCGGGAGGGCGGAGACCCAGTACTTC. Its protein is CASSVSGRAETQYF. J is TRBJ2-5 and V is TRBV11-3; 10 positions agree with TRBD2. This CDR3 spans 14 amino acids. Germline CDR1 SGHNT, CDR2 YENEEA. V was pared by 5 bases and J by 5 bases, with 5 bases of the junction left unmatched.